This entry lists 29 T cell receptor beta chains sequenced from one sample in a study of control samples from healthy donors and cancer patients. The assay was immunoSEQ multiplex PCR, and TCRdb's table has in-frame clones only and misses some. Altogether some 40,000 clones are present, around 88% being singletons, with the ten largest covering around a fifth. The sequenced material came from PBMCs. These receptor sequences come from a woman in her fifties or sixties with lung cancer.

V and J are TRBV19 and TRBJ1-1; D is perhaps TRBD1 (6 bases). The CDR3 has 14 residues. With 3 bases removed from V and 1 base from J, the gap between germline ends came to 9 bases. The germline gives CDR1 LNHDA, CDR2 SQIVND (reference sequence). CDR3 sequence reads: CASSIGQQNTEAFF. The CDR3 DNA sequence: TGTGCCAGTAGTATCGGACAGCAGAACACTGAAGCTTTCTTT.

V usage is TRBV4-2 and J usage is TRBJ1-2; D is possibly TRBD1 (5 bases). The CDR3 spans 14 residues. Trimming stripped 0 bases from V and 4 bases from J, with 9 bases between. CDR1 and CDR2 from the germline V gene are LGHNA and YNFKEQ. CDR3 amino acids: CASSQEAGPYGYTF. The CDR3 DNA is TGTGCCAGCAGCCAAGAAGCAGGGCCCTATGGCTACACCTTC.

This sequence joins TRBV3-1 (or the pseudogene TRBV3-2) and TRBJ1-2, with D unresolved. Germline CDR1 reads LGHDT; CDR2 reads YNNKEL (reference sequence). The CDR3 consists of 14 residues. V dropped 4 bases and J dropped 5 bases, with 14 bases sitting between them. The CDR3 here is CASSLQRTGYGYTF. In DNA form, the CDR3 reads TGTGCCAGCAGCCTACAGAGGACGGGGTATGGCTACACCTTC.

This clone appeared a few times. V gene TRBV19 combines with J gene TRBJ1-2; 7 nucleotides match TRBD1. The J segment lost 8 bases and the V segment lost 5 bases, leaving 5 bases of the junction unmatched. This CDR3 has 12 residues. From germline, CDR1 is LNHDA and CDR2 SQIVND (reference sequence). The CDR3 loop reads CASSATGVGYTF. The CDR3 bases are TGTGCCAGTAGTGCAACAGGGGTAGGCTACACCTTC.

The genes are TRBV6-5 and TRBJ1-1; tentatively, D is TRBD1 (5 bases). Trimming pared 10 bases from V and 1 base from J, leaving 19 bases between. This CDR3 has 15 amino acids. Germline CDR1 MNHEY, CDR2 SVGAGI. The CDR3 DNA is TGTGCCACCAGATTATTAGACAGAAAGAACACTGAAGCTTTCTTT. Translated: CATRLLDRKNTEAFF.

The table lists this clone with a few counts. V gene TRBV11-2 combines with J gene TRBJ1-1, with 8 bases fitting TRBD1. V was clipped by 2 bases and J by 3 bases; unmatched bases: 5. This CDR3 comprises 15 residues. From germline, CDR1 is SGHAT and CDR2 FQNNGV. CDR3 DNA sequence: TGTGCCAGCAGCTTACAGGGGGCCCTGGACACTGAAGCTTTCTTT. It yields the protein CASSLQGALDTEAFF.

The chain uses TRBV12-3 or TRBV12-4 and TRBJ1-3; tentatively, D is TRBD1 (6 bases). Trimming cost V 10 bases and J 4 bases, with 14 bases left between them. This CDR3 region has 13 residues. As DNA, the CDR3 is TGTGCCACCGCCGTGGGGGGCGGAAACACCATATATTTT. Amino acid sequence: CATAVGGGNTIYF.

The chain recombines TRBV5-1 with TRBJ2-2; 9 positions match TRBD2. This CDR3 spans 16 amino acids. Germline V gene sequence: CDR1 SGHRS, CDR2 YFSETQ. V dropped 0 bases and J dropped 6; count of bases not matched to a gene: 6. The CDR3 region has the DNA TGCGCCAGCAGCTTGGGAGCGGGAGGATTTGCCGGGGAGCTGTTTTTT. Protein product: CASSLGAGGFAGELFF.

The genes are TRBV7-2 and TRBJ1-1; no reliable D call. Germline CDR1 SGHTA, CDR2 FQGNSA. V lost 5 bases to trimming and J lost 4 bases, with 11 bases between them. The CDR3 contains 13 residues. CDR3 residues: CASSPRWGTEAFF. The CDR3 region has the DNA TGTGCCAGCAGCCCCCGGTGGGGCACTGAAGCTTTCTTT.

The J gene is TRBJ2-5, the V gene TRBV7-9; TRBD1 agrees at 8 bases. V lost 4 bases and J lost 5; bases outside the gene matches: 12. This CDR3 region has 16 residues. Per the germline V gene, CDR1 is SEHNR and CDR2 is FQNEAQ (reference sequence). CDR3 sequence: CASSSTGTGGGETQYF. The DNA for the CDR3 is TGTGCCAGCAGCTCCACCGGGACAGGTGGGGGTGAGACCCAGTACTTC. The complete variable domain, with remaining parts taken from reference TRBV7-9 and TRBJ2-5, reads DTGVSQNPRHKITKRGQNVTFRCDPISEHNRLYWYRQTLGQGPEFLTYFQNEAQLEKSRLLSDRFSAERPKGSFSTLEIQRTEQGDSAMYLCASSSTGTGGGETQYFGPGTRLLVL.

The CDR3 DNA reads as TGCGCCAGCAGCTGCGGCCAGCCCCAGCATTTT. Translation: CASSCGQPQHF. This chain uses TRBV23-1 with TRBJ1-5; no clear D. TRBV23-1 falls under the ORF class, with uncertain function. The germline V and J ends were trimmed by 6 bases and 7 bases, with 7 bases remaining between them. The CDR3 is made up of 11 amino acids.

The chain has TRBV6-2 or TRBV6-3 and TRBJ2-1; 7 positions agree with TRBD1. The V segment lost 5 bases and the J segment 7 bases; nucleotides outside the gene matches: 5. CDR3 length: 13 residues. The germline V gene encodes CDR1 MNHEY and CDR2 SVGEGT. CDR3 protein: CASSTGVVNEQFF. The CDR3 region has the DNA TGTGCCAGCAGTACAGGGGTTGTTAATGAGCAGTTCTTC.

This clone has a single count. This chain connects TRBV7-2 to TRBJ1-5; no firm D call. The CDR3 covers 15 residues. V was shortened by 6 bases and J by 4 bases, with 16 bases between the two germline ends. Germline V lookup: CDR1 SGHTA, CDR2 FQGNSA. The DNA for the CDR3 is TGTGCCAGCAGTCCGGCCCTGTCGCAGAATCAGCCCCAGCATTTT. It yields the protein CASSPALSQNQPQHF.

The V call is TRBV7-3, the J call TRBJ1-1; the D gene is possibly TRBD1 (6 bases). The ends were cut back, 4 bases at V and 1 base at J, with 7 bases in the middle. Germline CDR1 is SGHTA and CDR2 is FQGTGA. The CDR3 contains 13 residues. The CDR3 here is CASSSDRNTEAFF. CDR3 DNA sequence: TGTGCCAGCAGCTCGGACAGGAACACTGAAGCTTTCTTT.

The chain employs TRBV2 and TRBJ2-3; TRBD2 matches 9 bases. The germline V gene has CDR1 SNHLY and CDR2 FYNNEI. With 8 bases clipped from V and 0 bases from J, the junction kept 3 bases outside the gene matches. This CDR3 has 14 amino acids. The CDR3 region is CASWSGGSTDTQYF. Here the CDR3 DNA reads TGTGCCAGCTGGAGCGGGGGGAGCACAGATACGCAGTATTTT.

This clone was seen a single time. The J gene is TRBJ1-5, the V gene TRBV28; 7 bases agree with TRBD1. The CDR3 is made up of 14 amino acids. The V and J ends lost 4 bases and 2 bases, in that order; junction bases with no gene match: 2. Germline CDR1 and CDR2: MDHEN and SYDVKM. CDR3 coding DNA: TGTGCCAGCAGTTATGACAGGGGCAATCAGCCCCAGCATTTT. Protein product: CASSYDRGNQPQHF.

CDR3 sequence: CASSPRVDSYEQYF. CDR3 coding DNA: TGTGCCAGCTCACCACGGGTAGACAGCTACGAGCAGTACTTC. The chain has TRBV18 and TRBJ2-7; tentative D call: TRBD1 (5 bases). The ends were cut back, 1 base at V and 3 bases at J, with 10 bases in the middle. The germline V gene encodes CDR1 KGHSH and CDR2 LQKENI. The length of the CDR3 is 14 residues.

Here the CDR3 DNA reads TGCGCCAGCAGCTTGGATTCGGGACAGCGGACTGAAGCTTTCTTT. Translated, it gives CASSLDSGQRTEAFF. V gene TRBV5-1 combines with J gene TRBJ1-1, with 7 bases lining up with TRBD1. The CDR3 runs to 15 residues. The V segment lost 0 bases and the J segment 5 bases; nucleotides outside the gene matches: 7. The germline V gene encodes CDR1 SGHRS and CDR2 YFSETQ.

The chain employs TRBV29-1 and TRBJ2-7, with TRBD2 matching over 12 bases. The CDR3 runs to 15 residues. Germline values: CDR1 SQVTM, CDR2 ANQGSEA. V shed 4 bases, J shed 1 base, and the junction held 5 bases outside the gene matches. CDR3 sequence reads: CSVAASGRASYEQYF. In DNA form, the CDR3 reads TGCAGCGTTGCGGCTAGCGGGAGGGCATCCTACGAGCAGTACTTC.

The rearrangement links TRBV19 to TRBJ1-6, with D possibly matching TRBD1 (5 bases). Between the trimmed V and J ends, which lost 3 bases and 9 bases, there was a span of 12 bases. Germline lookup yields CDR1 LNHDA and CDR2 SQIVND (reference sequence). The CDR3 runs 14 residues. Written as DNA, the CDR3 is TGTGCCAGTAGTATCGGAGGGGCCGGTTCACCCCTCCACTTT. It codes for CASSIGGAGSPLHF.

The chain is built from TRBV6-5 and TRBJ1-1, with no clear D. The V and J ends lost 1 base and 3 bases respectively, with 6 bases between them. Germline-derived CDR1 and CDR2 are MNHEY and SVGAGI. CDR3 size: 13 residues. The CDR3 loop is CASSYWEYTEAFF. DNA of the CDR3: TGTGCCAGCAGTTACTGGGAGTACACTGAAGCTTTCTTT.

V and J are TRBV7-2 and TRBJ2-7; 8 bases line up with TRBD2. J gave up 2 bases and V 4 bases, and 7 bases lay outside the gene matches. Germline V CDR1 and CDR2: SGHTA, FQGNSA. This CDR3 spans 15 amino acids. CDR3 sequence: CASSSSGSLAYEQYF. The CDR3 DNA follows: TGTGCCAGCAGCTCTAGCGGGTCCCTCGCCTACGAGCAGTACTTC.

This chain joins TRBV5-4 and TRBJ2-2, with D unclear. The germline CDR1 and CDR2 sequences are SGHNT and YYREEE (reference sequence). The CDR3 runs 16 residues. V was cut by 0 bases and J by 5 bases, with 14 bases left in between. The CDR3 DNA is TGTGCCAGCAGCTTGGCGACAAGCTTGCGGACCGGGGAGCTGTTTTTT. This codes for CASSLATSLRTGELFF.

Written as DNA, the CDR3 is TGTGCCAGTCACCGAACCGGGACAGGGGGCACTGAAGCTTTCTTT. Its protein is CASHRTGTGGTEAFF. V usage is TRBV2 and J usage is TRBJ1-1, with TRBD1 matching 11 bases. Germline CDR1 SNHLY, CDR2 FYNNEI. V lost 9 bases, J lost 4 bases, and 10 bases stayed unmatched. This CDR3 spans 15 amino acids.

The V call is TRBV10-2, the J call TRBJ1-4; TRBD1 might be the D (5 bases). Per germline, CDR1 WSHSY and CDR2 SAAADI. CDR3 length: 14 amino acids. V gave up 7 bases and J gave up 8 bases, with 17 bases separating them. CDR3 residues: CASKRDGAREKLFF. The CDR3 nucleotides are TGCGCCAGCAAGAGAGATGGGGCTAGGGAAAAACTGTTTTTT.

The genes are TRBV18 and TRBJ2-5; D is uncertain. In germline, CDR1 is KGHSH, CDR2 LQKENI. This CDR3 has 13 amino acids. The germline V and J ends were trimmed by 2 bases and 1 base, with 5 bases remaining between them. The CDR3 loop reads CASSPDFQETQYF. The CDR3 DNA is TGTGCCAGCTCACCAGACTTCCAAGAGACCCAGTACTTC. The full variable domain, completed using reference TRBV18 and TRBJ2-5, is NAGVMQNPRHLVRRRGQEARLRCSPMKGHSHVYWYRQLPEEGLKFMVYLQKENIIDESGMPKERFSAEFPKEGPSILRIQQVVRGDSAAYFCASSPDFQETQYFGPGTRLLVL.

A single count supports this clone. The V gene is TRBV3-1 (or the pseudogene TRBV3-2), the J gene TRBJ1-2, with D unresolved. Per the germline V gene, CDR1 is LGHDT and CDR2 is YNNKEL (reference sequence). The CDR3 totals 13 residues. V lost 4 bases, J lost 5 bases, and 11 bases lay in between. This CDR3 reads CASSPDPKYGYTF. CDR3 DNA sequence: TGTGCCAGCAGCCCGGATCCGAAATATGGCTACACCTTC.

The chain carries TRBV18 and TRBJ1-3; 8 bases match TRBD1. Germline V gene data show CDR1 as KGHSH and CDR2 as LQKENI. V shed 3 bases and J 4 bases; nucleotides not matched to a gene: 8. The CDR3 spans 16 residues. This CDR3 reads CASSPGTGWNGNTIYF. CDR3 DNA sequence: TGTGCCAGCTCACCGGGGACAGGCTGGAACGGAAACACCATATATTTT.

This sequence joins TRBV18 and TRBJ1-5; maybe TRBD1 (6 bases). The CDR3 extends over 14 amino acids. Germline V gives CDR1 KGHSH, CDR2 LQKENI. Trimming removed 5 bases at V and 0 bases at J, with 8 bases between. For the CDR3, the DNA is TGTGCCAGCTCATGGGGGCTTAGCAATCAGCCCCAGCATTTT. It specifies CASSWGLSNQPQHF.